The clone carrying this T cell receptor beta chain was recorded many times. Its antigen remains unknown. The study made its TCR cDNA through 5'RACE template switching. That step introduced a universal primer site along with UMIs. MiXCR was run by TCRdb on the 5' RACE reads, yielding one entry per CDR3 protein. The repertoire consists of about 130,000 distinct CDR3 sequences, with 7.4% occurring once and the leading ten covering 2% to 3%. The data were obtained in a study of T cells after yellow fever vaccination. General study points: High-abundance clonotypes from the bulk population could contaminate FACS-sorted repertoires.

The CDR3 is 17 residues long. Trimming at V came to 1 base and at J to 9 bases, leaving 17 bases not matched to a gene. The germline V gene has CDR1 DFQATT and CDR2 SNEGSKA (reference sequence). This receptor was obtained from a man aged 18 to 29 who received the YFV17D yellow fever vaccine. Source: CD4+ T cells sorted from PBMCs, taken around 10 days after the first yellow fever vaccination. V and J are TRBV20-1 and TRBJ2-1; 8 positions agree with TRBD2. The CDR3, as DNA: TGCAGTGCTAGAGCAGTAGCGGGGACGCCCGCAATGGGTGAGCAGTTCTTC. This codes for CSARAVAGTPAMGEQFF.